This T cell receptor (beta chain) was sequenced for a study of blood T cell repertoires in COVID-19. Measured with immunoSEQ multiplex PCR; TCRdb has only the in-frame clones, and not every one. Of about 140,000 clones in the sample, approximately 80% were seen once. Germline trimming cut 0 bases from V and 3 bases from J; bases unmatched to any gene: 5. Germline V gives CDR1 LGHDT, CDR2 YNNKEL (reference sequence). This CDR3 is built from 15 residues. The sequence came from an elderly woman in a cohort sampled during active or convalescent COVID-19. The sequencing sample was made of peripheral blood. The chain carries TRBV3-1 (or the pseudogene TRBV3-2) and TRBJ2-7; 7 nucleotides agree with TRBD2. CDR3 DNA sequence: TGTGCCAGCAGCCAAGATTTACTAGCGCTCTACGAGCAGTACTTC. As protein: CASSQDLLALYEQYF.